Listed below are T cell receptor beta chains from one sample, sequenced in a study of blood T cell repertoires in COVID-19. Measured with immunoSEQ multiplex PCR; TCRdb has only the in-frame clones, and not every one. The repertoire consists of some 110,000 clones, with just under 80% occurring once and the leading ten covering more than 15%. Sequenced: peripheral blood. All receptors derive from a man between 60 and 70 years old with active or convalescent COVID-19. The CDR3 runs from the conserved cysteine through the conserved F or W. D genes are given only for firm matches. Clone size, where shown, is once, few, many, or a class for clones that have expanded.

TRBV2,NA,TRBJ1-5,NA,CASSNRGFNQPQHF,TGTGCCAGCAGTAATCGAGGGTTCAATCAGCCCCAGCATTTT
TRBV24-1,NA,TRBJ2-5,TRBD2,CATSDSGGGWQETQYF,TGTGCCACCAGTGATTCGGGGGGGGGCTGGCAAGAGACCCAGTACTTC
TRBV7-6,once,TRBJ2-1,TRBD2,CASSLKSSGRGEQFF,TGTGCCAGCAGCTTAAAGAGTAGCGGGAGAGGCGAGCAGTTCTTC
TRBV27,NA,TRBJ2-1,NA,CASSLWPGLNNEQFF,TGTGCCAGCAGTTTATGGCCGGGACTCAACAATGAGCAGTTCTTC
TRBV28,NA,TRBJ2-7,TRBD2,CASSLYGGGLYEQYF,TGTGCCAGCAGTTTATACGGGGGGGGCCTCTACGAGCAGTACTTC
TRBV7-3,NA,TRBJ2-1,NA,CASSLTPGGQHNEQFF,TGTGCCAGCAGCTTAACCCCGGGTGGACAGCACAATGAGCAGTTCTTC
TRBV10-3,NA,TRBJ2-5,NA,CAISDLRGEETQYF,TGTGCCATCAGTGATCTCAGGGGTGAGGAGACCCAGTACTTC
TRBV19,NA,TRBJ2-7,TRBD1,CASSSPGTDISYEQYF,TGTGCCAGTAGTTCCCCCGGGACAGATATTTCCTACGAGCAGTACTTC
TRBV6-6,NA,TRBJ2-3,TRBD2,CASSSGPSGSDTQYF,TGTGCCAGCAGTTCGGGACCTAGCGGGAGTGATACGCAGTATTTT
TRBV7-2,NA,TRBJ2-2,NA,CASSQTRDTGELFF,TGTGCCAGCAGCCAAACCCGGGACACCGGGGAGCTGTTTTTT
TRBV7-2,few,TRBJ2-7,TRBD2,CASSSLAGVHEQYF,TGTGCCAGCAGCTCCCTGGCGGGAGTCCACGAGCAGTACTTC
TRBV2,NA,TRBJ1-5,NA,CASSDSQPQHF,TGTGCCAGCAGTGATAGTCAGCCCCAGCATTTT
TRBV12-3/TRBV12-4,NA,TRBJ1-2,NA,CASSQATGYTF,TGTGCCAGCAGTCAGGCGACTGGCTACACCTTC
TRBV5-5,once,TRBJ1-2,TRBD1,CASTWGRGNYGYTF,TGTGCCAGCACCTGGGGCAGGGGGAACTATGGCTACACCTTC
TRBV10-3,few,TRBJ2-5,TRBD1,CAISRDSQETQYF,TGTGCCATCAGTAGGGACAGCCAAGAGACCCAGTACTTC
TRBV6-5,NA,TRBJ2-3,TRBD1,CASHRGNTQYF,TGTGCCAGCCACAGGGGAAATACGCAGTATTTT
TRBV19,NA,TRBJ1-1,NA,CASSLGGEAFF,TGTGCCAGTAGTCTCGGGGGGGAGGCTTTCTTT
TRBV5-1,NA,TRBJ1-1,NA,CASSLTGLATEAFF,TGCGCCAGCAGCTTGACAGGGTTAGCCACTGAAGCTTTCTTT
TRBV28,NA,TRBJ1-6,TRBD1,CASSTLQGAGDNSPLHF,TGTGCCAGCAGTACTTTACAGGGGGCAGGGGATAATTCACCCCTCCACTTT
TRBV19,once,TRBJ2-1,TRBD1,CASSSNRGAYNEQFF,TGTGCCAGTAGTTCGAACAGGGGGGCCTACAATGAGCAGTTCTTC
TRBV6-2/TRBV6-3,few,TRBJ2-2,NA,CASSHRHGAGELFF,TGTGCCAGCAGTCACCGTCACGGGGCCGGGGAGCTGTTTTTT
TRBV10-3,NA,TRBJ1-2,NA,CAISEWEGGAFYGYTF,TGTGCCATCAGTGAGTGGGAGGGGGGGGCCTTCTATGGCTACACCTTC
TRBV10-1,few,TRBJ2-1,NA,CASGLAPEQFF,TGCGCCAGCGGGCTAGCGCCTGAGCAGTTCTTC
TRBV18,NA,TRBJ1-2,NA,CASSEDRNGYTF,TGTGCCAGCTCAGAAGACAGAAATGGCTACACCTTC
TRBV7-2,NA,TRBJ2-3,TRBD1,CASSLDRGTDTQYF,TGTGCCAGCAGCTTGGACAGGGGCACAGATACGCAGTATTTT
TRBV13,NA,TRBJ1-6,NA,CASSLRTSPGAYNSPLHF,TGTGCCAGCAGCTTACGGACTTCCCCAGGTGCCTATAATTCACCCCTCCACTTT
TRBV5-1,NA,TRBJ2-3,TRBD2,CASRRTSGREDTQYF,TGCGCCAGCAGGCGGACTAGCGGGAGGGAAGATACGCAGTATTTT
TRBV6-5,NA,TRBJ2-1,NA,CASSYGTRLSYNEQFF,TGTGCCAGCAGTTACGGGACTCGCCTCTCCTACAATGAGCAGTTCTTC
TRBV4-2,NA,TRBJ2-1,NA,CASSQDRFPSSNEFF,TGTGCCAGCAGCCAAGATCGATTTCCCTCCAGTAACGAGTTCTTC
TRBV7-3,NA,TRBJ2-2,TRBD1,CASSPGRGLANTGELFF,TGTGCCAGCAGCCCTGGCAGGGGGCTCGCGAACACCGGGGAGCTGTTTTTT
TRBV12-3/TRBV12-4,NA,TRBJ2-5,NA,CASSSGNLGTQYF,TGTGCCAGCAGTTCCGGGAACTTAGGAACCCAGTACTTC
TRBV5-1,NA,TRBJ1-2,TRBD1,CASSVGQGEDYGYTF,TGCGCCAGCAGCGTAGGACAGGGGGAAGACTATGGCTACACCTTC
TRBV4-1,NA,TRBJ2-2,TRBD2,CASSHSTSGRFQIGELFF,TGCGCCAGCAGCCACAGTACTAGCGGGAGGTTTCAGATCGGGGAGCTGTTTTTT
TRBV10-3,few,TRBJ1-1,NA,CAARLGAERGTEAFF,TGTGCCGCAAGACTTGGAGCCGAACGAGGGACTGAAGCTTTCTTT
TRBV7-3,few,TRBJ2-2,NA,CASSLRARPTGELFF,TGTGCCAGCAGCTTAAGGGCCAGGCCCACCGGGGAGCTGTTTTTT